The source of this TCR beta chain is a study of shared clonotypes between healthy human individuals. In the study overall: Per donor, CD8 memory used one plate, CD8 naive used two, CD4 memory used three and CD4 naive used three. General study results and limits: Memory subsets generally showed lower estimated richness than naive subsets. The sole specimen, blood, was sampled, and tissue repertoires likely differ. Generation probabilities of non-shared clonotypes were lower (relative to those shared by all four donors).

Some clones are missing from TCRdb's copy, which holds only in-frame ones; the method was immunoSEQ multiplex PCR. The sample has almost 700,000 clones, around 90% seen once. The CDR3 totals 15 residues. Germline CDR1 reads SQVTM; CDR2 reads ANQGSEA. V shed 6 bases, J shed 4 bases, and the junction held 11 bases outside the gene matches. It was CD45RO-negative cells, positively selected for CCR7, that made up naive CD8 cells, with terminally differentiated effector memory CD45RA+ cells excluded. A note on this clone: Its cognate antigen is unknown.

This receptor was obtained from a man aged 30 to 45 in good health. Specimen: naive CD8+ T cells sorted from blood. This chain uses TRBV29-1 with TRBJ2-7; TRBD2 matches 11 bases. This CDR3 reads CSVVGLAGGLYEQYF. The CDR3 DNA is TGCAGCGTCGTTGGACTAGCGGGCGGACTGTACGAGCAGTACTTC.